This TCR beta chain is from a study of PD-1 blockade in classical Hodgkin lymphoma. All the patients suffered relapse after autologous stem cell transplantation, and brentuximab vedotin exposure differed. Per the germline V gene, CDR1 is WSHSY and CDR2 is SAAADI. The length of the CDR3 is 14 residues. V was cut by 0 bases and J by 3 bases, with 8 bases left in between. Points from the study as a whole: TCR diversity in CD4+, not CD8+, cells rose significantly by C4D1.

Comment on this clone: Its cognate antigen is unknown.

Clones were read by immunoSEQ multiplex PCR, and TCRdb kept only the in-frame ones, dropping some. The sample records approximately 79,000 clones, around 90% being singletons. Specimen: peripheral blood mononuclear cells (PBMCs), collected before the second cycle of nivolumab. This chain links TRBV10-2 with TRBJ1-2; D gene uncertain. This clonotype originated in a human donor with classical Hodgkin lymphoma. The CDR3 DNA reads as TGCGCCAGCAGTGAGTCAGACCGATACTATGGCTACACCTTC. It codes for CASSESDRYYGYTF.